The 13 T cell receptor beta chains listed next were all sequenced from one sample in a study of T cell repertoires in cytomegalovirus infection. Each CDR3 protein is one row after TCRdb ran MiXCR on the reads. The sample contains a few hundred thousand distinct CDR3 sequences, more than 9% of which appear only once. Sample: PBMCs. All receptors come from a human donor in good health (CMV status not recorded). Some clones in this sample may be carry-over from other donors' samples.

This clonotype has only a few counts. The chain combines TRBV12-3 or TRBV12-4 with TRBJ1-1, with 7 bases identical to TRBD1. There are 14 residues in the CDR3. Trimming removed 7 bases from V and 2 bases from J; junction bases left unmatched: 7. CDR3 protein: CASTRTGANTEAFF. In DNA form, the CDR3 reads TGTGCCAGCACCCGGACAGGTGCAAACACTGAAGCTTTCTTT.

This clonotype was seen ten or more times. The genes are TRBV7-2 and TRBJ2-2; 7 bases align to TRBD1. V dropped 6 bases and J dropped 1; count of bases not matched to a gene: 5. The CDR3 extends over 15 amino acids. Per the germline V gene, CDR1 is SGHTA and CDR2 is FQGNSA. DNA for the CDR3: TGTGCCAGCAGGACAGGGACGGAGAACACCGGGGAGCTGTTTTTT. It translates to CASRTGTENTGELFF.

V usage is TRBV9 and J usage is TRBJ2-5; D not certain. The CDR3 sequence is 13 residues long. V was trimmed by 0 bases and J by 2 bases, leaving 5 bases between them. CDR1 is SGDLS and CDR2 is YYNGEE in the germline V gene. CDR3 sequence: CASSVEDQETQYF. The DNA of the CDR3 is TGTGCCAGCAGCGTAGAGGATCAAGAGACCCAGTACTTC.

This clonotype was observed at least ten times. The chain couples TRBV4-3 to TRBJ2-1; no clear D. V shed 0 bases and J shed 4 bases, with 7 bases lying between them. Germline values: CDR1 LGHNA, CDR2 YSLEER. The CDR3 has 14 amino acids. In nucleotides, the CDR3 is TGCGCCAGCAGCCAAGATGGTAGTTACAATGAGCAGTTCTTC. Its protein product is CASSQDGSYNEQFF.

This chain links TRBV29-1 with TRBJ2-1; 10 bases line up with TRBD2. This CDR3 has 16 residues. Germline lookup yields CDR1 SQVTM and CDR2 ANQGSEA. J lost 2 bases, V lost 2 bases, and 6 bases had no gene match. In nucleotides, the CDR3 is TGCAGCGTTGAATTTAGCGGGAGGCGCCCCTACAATGAGCAGTTCTTC. It translates to CSVEFSGRRPYNEQFF.

The sample holds many counts of this clonotype. The chain employs TRBV7-8 and TRBJ2-2, with D unclear. The CDR3 length is 16 residues. Per germline, CDR1 SGHVS and CDR2 FQNEAQ. The V gene lost 1 base and the J gene lost 1 base, with 10 bases spanning the gap. CDR3 in DNA: TGTGCCAGCAGCTTAGTCTCGATTCTGAACACCGGGGAGCTGTTTTTT. This sequence encodes CASSLVSILNTGELFF.

Many counts were recorded for this clonotype. The V gene is TRBV7-8, the J gene TRBJ2-3; TRBD1 might be the D (6 bases). The CDR3 loop spans 15 amino acids. Germline CDR1 SGHVS, CDR2 FQNEAQ. V lost 7 bases to trimming and J lost 2 bases, with 16 bases between them. CDR3 nucleotides: TGTGCCAGCACCAAGGGGGTACCCAACACAGATACGCAGTATTTT. Its translation: CASTKGVPNTDTQYF.

This clonotype was seen ten or more times. J is TRBJ1-1 and V is TRBV11-3, with no clear D. Germline V gene lookup returns CDR1 SGHNT and CDR2 YENEEA. V lost 3 bases and J 1 base, leaving 6 bases between the germline ends. The CDR3 length is 13 residues. As DNA, the CDR3 is TGTGCCAGCAGCTTCGGGGAGAACACTGAAGCTTTCTTT. As protein: CASSFGENTEAFF.

The chain uses TRBV7-2 and TRBJ2-5; the match to TRBD1 covers 8 bases. The J segment lost 7 bases and the V segment lost 5 bases, leaving 12 bases of the junction unmatched. Germline V gene sequence: CDR1 SGHTA, CDR2 FQGNSA. The CDR3 is 15 amino acids. The CDR3 is CASSGRQGPGGTQYF. CDR3 DNA sequence: TGTGCCAGCAGCGGGAGACAGGGGCCCGGAGGGACCCAGTACTTC.

The genes are TRBV20-1 and TRBJ2-3, with TRBD1 matching over 8 bases. Trimming at V came to 0 bases and at J to 3 bases, leaving 8 bases not matched to a gene. The CDR3 runs 16 residues. Germline V gives CDR1 DFQATT, CDR2 SNEGSKA (reference sequence). This CDR3 is CSARDFGDRLTDTQYF. For the CDR3, the DNA is TGCAGTGCTAGAGATTTTGGGGACAGGCTAACAGATACGCAGTATTTT.

This clonotype was seen a handful of times. The rearrangement uses TRBV6-5 and TRBJ2-4; D not certain. CDR1 MNHEY and CDR2 SVGAGI come from the germline V gene. The germline V and J ends were trimmed by 6 bases and 9 bases, with 18 bases remaining between them. The CDR3 sequence is 14 residues long. CDR3 region: CASSLTATRFIQYF. DNA of the CDR3: TGTGCCAGCAGCCTGACGGCTACTCGGTTCATTCAGTACTTC.

This clonotype has more than one count but fewer than ten. V is TRBV13 and J is TRBJ2-5; 7 bases fit TRBD1. Germline V gene lookup returns CDR1 PRHDT and CDR2 FYEKMQ (reference sequence). The CDR3 covers 14 residues. J lost 3 bases, V lost 2 bases, and 3 bases had no gene match. The CDR3 protein is CASSLTGVEETQYF. The CDR3 nucleotides read TGTGCCAGCAGCTTAACAGGGGTTGAAGAGACCCAGTACTTC.

This chain uses TRBV7-9 with TRBJ2-5; no firm D call. This CDR3 has 15 residues. Trimming left V 4 bases short and J 1 base short, with 13 bases between. Germline loops: CDR1 SEHNR, CDR2 FQNEAQ (reference sequence). The CDR3 here is CASSSRKTFQETQYF. CDR3 DNA: TGTGCCAGCAGCTCCCGGAAGACTTTCCAAGAGACCCAGTACTTC.